Each of the 2 T cell receptor beta chains below was sequenced from the same sample in a study of low-dose radiotherapy and immunotherapy resistance in tumors. As for time point: after trial treatment. Treatment noted: LDRT plus nivolumab, ipilimumab, low-dose cyclophosphamide and aspirin (RACIN trial). TRAV and TRBV primers primed cDNA for both TCRalpha and TCRbeta. TCR amplification ran 20 PCR cycles using constant-region and V-primer adapter primers. One entry per CDR3 protein results from TCRdb running MiXCR on the reads. Of some 46,000 distinct CDR3 sequences listed, under 30% are singletons. The sequences come from PBMCs, collected after low-dose radiotherapy plus immunotherapy. The receptors were gathered from a male donor with prostate cancer.

This clonotype has a count of ten or more. The CDR3 DNA sequence: TGTGCCAGCAGCACAACCGGGACCCCCGGGGCAGAGACCCAGTACTTC. It encodes CASSTTGTPGAETQYF. J is TRBJ2-5 and V is TRBV7-2; TRBD1 or TRBD2 may be the D gene (5 bases each). This CDR3 is built from 16 residues. V lost 5 bases and J lost 4, with 20 bases in between. Germline V gene data show CDR1 as SGHTA and CDR2 as FQGNSA.

This clonotype was seen at least ten times. This rearrangement joins TRBV3-1 to TRBJ2-2; 9 bases line up with TRBD2. J was trimmed by 7 bases and V by 0 bases; bases with no gene match: 9. The CDR3 is 17 residues long. Germline CDR1 is LGHDT and CDR2 is YNNKEL (reference sequence). The CDR3 DNA sequence: TGTGCCAGCAGCCAAGATGGTGGCGGGAGGGCCCGCGGGGAGCTGTTTTTT. Its translation is CASSQDGGGRARGELFF. Using reference TRBV3-1 and TRBJ2-2 for the parts outside the CDR3, the full variable domain is DTAVSQTPKYLVTQMGNDKSIKCEQNLGHDTMYWYKQDSKKFLKIMFSYNNKELIINETVPNRFSPKSPDKAHLNLHINSLELGDSAVYFCASSQDGGGRARGELFFGEGSRLTVL.